The text below deals with one T cell receptor beta chain. This specimen belongs to a study of control samples from healthy donors and cancer patients. Sequenced by immunoSEQ multiplex PCR; TCRdb stores in-frame clones only, minus some. Here the sample spans approximately 180,000 clones, under 95% being singletons. Germline assignment: CDR1 SGHNT and CDR2 YYREEE (reference sequence). V shed 5 bases, J shed 8 bases, and the junction held 5 bases outside the gene matches. The CDR3 totals 12 residues. The specimen sequenced was blood. The clonotype comes from a woman younger than 35 in good health. The chain recombines TRBV5-4 with TRBJ1-2; the match to TRBD1 covers 8 bases. DNA for the CDR3: TGTGCCAGCAGGCCACAGGGGGACGGCTACACCTTC. Protein product: CASRPQGDGYTF.